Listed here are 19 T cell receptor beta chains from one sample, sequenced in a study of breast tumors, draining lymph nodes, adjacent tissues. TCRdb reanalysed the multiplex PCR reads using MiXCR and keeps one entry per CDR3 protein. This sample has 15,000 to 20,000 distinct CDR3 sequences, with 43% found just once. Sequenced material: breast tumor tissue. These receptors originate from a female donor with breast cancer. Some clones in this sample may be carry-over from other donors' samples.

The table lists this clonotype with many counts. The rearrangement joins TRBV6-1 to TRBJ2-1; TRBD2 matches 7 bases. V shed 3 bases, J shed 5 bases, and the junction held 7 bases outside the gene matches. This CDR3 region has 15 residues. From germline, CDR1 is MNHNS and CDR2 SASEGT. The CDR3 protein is CASSDKSGAHNEQFF. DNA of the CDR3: TGTGCCAGCAGTGATAAGAGCGGGGCGCACAATGAGCAGTTCTTC.

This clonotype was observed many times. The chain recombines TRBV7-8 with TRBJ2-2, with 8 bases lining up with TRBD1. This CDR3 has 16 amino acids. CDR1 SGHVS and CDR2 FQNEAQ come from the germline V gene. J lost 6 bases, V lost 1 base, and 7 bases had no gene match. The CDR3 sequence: CASSLEARGRPGELFF. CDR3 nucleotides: TGTGCCAGCAGCTTAGAAGCCAGGGGGCGCCCCGGGGAGCTGTTTTTT.

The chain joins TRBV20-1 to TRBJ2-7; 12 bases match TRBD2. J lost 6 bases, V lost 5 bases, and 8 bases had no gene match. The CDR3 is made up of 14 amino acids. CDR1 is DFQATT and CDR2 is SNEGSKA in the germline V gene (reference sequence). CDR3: CSARTSGKASEQYF. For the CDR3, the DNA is TGCAGTGCTCGGACTAGCGGGAAGGCCTCCGAGCAGTACTTC.

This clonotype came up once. The CDR3: CASSQGTGEGYTF. Written as DNA, the CDR3 is TGCGCCAGCAGCCAAGGGACAGGGGAGGGCTACACCTTC. This chain connects TRBV4-1 to TRBJ1-2; 9 nucleotides line up with TRBD1. The CDR3 runs to 13 residues. CDR1 is MGHRA and CDR2 is YSYEKL in the germline V gene. The V gene end was trimmed by 1 base and the J gene end by 8 bases; junction bases not matched to a gene: 2.

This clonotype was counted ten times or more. The CDR3 loop is CASSATPGRGAQETQYF. The CDR3 nucleotides are TGTGCCAGCAGCGCCACTCCGGGACGCGGGGCACAAGAGACCCAGTACTTC. V gene TRBV9 combines with J gene TRBJ2-5; possible D gene TRBD2, 6 bases. CDR3 length: 17 amino acids. Deletions cut 3 bases from V and 2 bases from J, with 20 bases between. The germline CDR1 and CDR2 sequences are SGDLS and YYNGEE.

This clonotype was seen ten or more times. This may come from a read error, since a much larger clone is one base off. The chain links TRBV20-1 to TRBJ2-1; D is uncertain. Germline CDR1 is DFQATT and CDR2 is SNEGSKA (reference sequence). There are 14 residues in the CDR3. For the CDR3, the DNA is TGCAGTGCTAGTACCGGGCGTAAATACACTGAGCAGTTCTTC. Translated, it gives CSASTGRKYTEQFF.

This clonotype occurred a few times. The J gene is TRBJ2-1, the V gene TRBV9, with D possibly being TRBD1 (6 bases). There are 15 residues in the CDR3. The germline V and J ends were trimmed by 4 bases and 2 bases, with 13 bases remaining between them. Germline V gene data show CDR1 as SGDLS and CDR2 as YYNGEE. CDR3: CASSPQGNTYNEQFF. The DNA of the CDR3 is TGTGCCAGCAGCCCACAGGGAAACACCTACAATGAGCAGTTCTTC.

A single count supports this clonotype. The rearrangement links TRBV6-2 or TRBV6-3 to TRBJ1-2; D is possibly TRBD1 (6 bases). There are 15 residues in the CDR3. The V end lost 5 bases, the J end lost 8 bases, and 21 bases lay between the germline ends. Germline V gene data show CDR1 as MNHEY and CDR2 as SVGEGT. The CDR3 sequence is CASSHDGGRGGGYTF. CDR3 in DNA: TGTGCCAGCAGTCACGATGGGGGGCGCGGAGGGGGCTACACCTTC.

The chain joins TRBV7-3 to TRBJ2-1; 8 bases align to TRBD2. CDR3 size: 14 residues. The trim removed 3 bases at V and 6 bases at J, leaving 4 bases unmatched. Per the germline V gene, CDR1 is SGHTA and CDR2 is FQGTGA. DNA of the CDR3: TGTGCCAGCAGCTTCGCCGGGACTAGCAATGAGCAGTTCTTC. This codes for CASSFAGTSNEQFF.

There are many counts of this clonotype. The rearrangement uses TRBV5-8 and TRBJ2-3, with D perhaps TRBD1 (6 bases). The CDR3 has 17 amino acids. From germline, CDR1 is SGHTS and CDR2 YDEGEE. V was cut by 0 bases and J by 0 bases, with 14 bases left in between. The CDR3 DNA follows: TGTGCCAGCAGCTTGGTGGGCAGGGGAAGGAGCACAGATACGCAGTATTTT. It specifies CASSLVGRGRSTDTQYF. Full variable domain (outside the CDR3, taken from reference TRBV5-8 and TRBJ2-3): EAGVTQSPTHLIKTRGQQATLRCSPISGHTSVYWYQQALGLGLQFLLWYDEGEERNRGNFPPRFSGRQFPNYSSELNVNALELEDSALYLCASSLVGRGRSTDTQYFGPGTRLTVL.

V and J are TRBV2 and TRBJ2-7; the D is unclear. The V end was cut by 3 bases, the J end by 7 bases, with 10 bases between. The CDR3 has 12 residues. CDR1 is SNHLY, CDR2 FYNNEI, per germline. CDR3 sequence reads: CASSDGSGEQYF. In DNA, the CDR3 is TGTGCCAGCAGTGATGGGTCCGGGGAGCAGTACTTC.

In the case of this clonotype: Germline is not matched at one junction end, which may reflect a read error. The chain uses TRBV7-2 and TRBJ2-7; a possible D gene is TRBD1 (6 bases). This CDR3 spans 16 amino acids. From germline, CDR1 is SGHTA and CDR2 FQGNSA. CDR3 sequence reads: CASSRSTGIIPYEQYF. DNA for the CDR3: TGCGCCAGCAGCCGTTCCACAGGGATTATCCCCTACGAGCAGTACTTC.

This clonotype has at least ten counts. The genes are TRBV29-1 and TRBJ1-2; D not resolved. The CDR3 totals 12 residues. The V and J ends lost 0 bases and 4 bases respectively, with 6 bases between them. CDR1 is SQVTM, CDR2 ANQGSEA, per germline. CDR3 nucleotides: TGCAGCGTTGAAGACAGGCCCTATGGCTACACCTTC. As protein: CSVEDRPYGYTF.

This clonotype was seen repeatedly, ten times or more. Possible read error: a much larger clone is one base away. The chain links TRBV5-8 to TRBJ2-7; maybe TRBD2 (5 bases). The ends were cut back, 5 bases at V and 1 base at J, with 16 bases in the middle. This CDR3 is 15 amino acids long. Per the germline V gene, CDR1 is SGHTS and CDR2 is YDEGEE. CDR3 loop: CASRSGLALSYEQYF. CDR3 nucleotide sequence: TGTGCCAGCAGGTCCGGGCTAGCACTTTCCTACGAGCAGTACTTC.

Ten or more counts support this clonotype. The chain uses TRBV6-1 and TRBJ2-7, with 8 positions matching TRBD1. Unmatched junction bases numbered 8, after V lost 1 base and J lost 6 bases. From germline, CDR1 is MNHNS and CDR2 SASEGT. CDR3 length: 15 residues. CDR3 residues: CASSEVDRGSSEQYF. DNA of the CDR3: TGTGCCAGCAGTGAAGTTGACAGGGGCTCGTCCGAGCAGTACTTC.

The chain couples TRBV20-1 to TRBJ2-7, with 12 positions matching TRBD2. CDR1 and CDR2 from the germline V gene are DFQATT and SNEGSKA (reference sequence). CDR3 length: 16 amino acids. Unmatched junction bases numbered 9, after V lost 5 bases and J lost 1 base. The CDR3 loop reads CSAGGLAGLESYEQYF. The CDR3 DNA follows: TGCAGTGCTGGCGGACTAGCGGGGTTAGAGTCCTACGAGCAGTACTTC.

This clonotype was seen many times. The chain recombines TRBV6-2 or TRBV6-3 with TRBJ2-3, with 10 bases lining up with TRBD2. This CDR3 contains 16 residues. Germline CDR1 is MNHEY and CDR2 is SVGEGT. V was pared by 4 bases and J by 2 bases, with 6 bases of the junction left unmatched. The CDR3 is CASSLSSGRNTDTQYF. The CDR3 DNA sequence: TGTGCCAGCAGTTTATCTAGCGGGAGAAACACAGATACGCAGTATTTT.

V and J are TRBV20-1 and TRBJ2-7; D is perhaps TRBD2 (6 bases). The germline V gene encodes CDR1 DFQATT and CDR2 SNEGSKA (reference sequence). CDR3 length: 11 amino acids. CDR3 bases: TGCAGCGGGAGAACAACCTACGAGCAGTACTTC. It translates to CSGRTTYEQYF.

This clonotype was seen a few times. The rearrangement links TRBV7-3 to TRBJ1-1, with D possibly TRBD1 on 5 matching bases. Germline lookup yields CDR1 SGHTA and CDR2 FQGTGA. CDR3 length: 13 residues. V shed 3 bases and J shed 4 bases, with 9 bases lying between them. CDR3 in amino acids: CASSFGHSTEAFF. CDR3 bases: TGTGCCAGCAGCTTCGGACATTCCACTGAAGCTTTCTTT.